The present entry profiles one T cell receptor (beta chain) with its context. Antigen specificity is unknown. The sample belongs to a study of cytomegalovirus exposure and HLA in healthy donors. Notes on the study in general: Relative to equally common others, HLA-associated TCR beta chains showed greater clonal expansion in a later analysis. Roughly uniform depth of sequencing across donors was assumed in presence/absence analyses.

Germline assignment: CDR1 SGHDT and CDR2 YYEEEE. The CDR3 extends over 12 amino acids. V gave up 0 bases and J gave up 5 bases, with 5 bases separating them. PCR amplification relied on 60 Vbeta primers (plus 13 Jbeta primers). Produced via immunoSEQ multiplex PCR; TCRdb's table is partial and in-frame only. The sample yields 210,000 or so clones, 65% to 90% seen once. The sample comprised PBMCs. The TCR originated in a girl aged 5-17 years in good health and CMV-seronegative. This chain joins TRBV5-6 and TRBJ2-5, with unresolved D. Written as DNA, the CDR3 is TGTGCCAGCAGCTTGGCTGTGGAGACCCAGTACTTC. It specifies CASSLAVETQYF.